Listed here is a single T cell receptor beta chain. These data belong to a study of human thymus T cells. The thymus tissue came from resections taken during corrective heart surgery. Assay used: immunoSEQ multiplex PCR; TCRdb lists only in-frame clones, some missing. Found here are tens of thousands of clones, 90% to 98% of them singletons; the top ten hold roughly 0.03%. The V and J ends lost 7 bases and 6 bases, in that order; junction bases with no gene match: 11. CDR3 size: 16 residues. Germline CDR1 MNHNY, CDR2 SVGAGI (reference sequence). This TCR derives from a boy in the first two years of life with a congenital heart defect but otherwise immunologically healthy. What was sequenced was thymus tissue. V gene TRBV6-6 combines with J gene TRBJ2-2, with 10 nucleotides matching TRBD1. Written as DNA, the CDR3 is TGTGCCAGCACTTCCGGGACAGGGGTTTGCCCCGGGGAGCTGTTTTTT. Protein: CASTSGTGVCPGELFF.